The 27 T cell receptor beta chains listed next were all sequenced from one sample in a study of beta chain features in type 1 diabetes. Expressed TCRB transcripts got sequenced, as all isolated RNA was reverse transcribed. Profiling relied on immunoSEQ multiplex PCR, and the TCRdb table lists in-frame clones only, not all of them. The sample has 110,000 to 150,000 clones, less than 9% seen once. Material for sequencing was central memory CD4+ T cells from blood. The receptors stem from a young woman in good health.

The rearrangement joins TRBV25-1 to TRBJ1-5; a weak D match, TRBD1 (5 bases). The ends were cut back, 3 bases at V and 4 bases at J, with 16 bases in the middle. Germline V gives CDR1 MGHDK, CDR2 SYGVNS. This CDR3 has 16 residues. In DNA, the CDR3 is TGTGCCAGCAGTGACCACCCCGGGACTGGTAATCAGCCCCAGCATTTT. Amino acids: CASSDHPGTGNQPQHF.

The CDR3 DNA reads TGTGCCAGCAGCCCCGGGACAGCCTCCTACAATGAGCAGTTCTTC. Its protein is CASSPGTASYNEQFF. The chain combines TRBV7-2 with TRBJ2-1; TRBD1 aligns across 7 bases. The CDR3 sequence is 15 residues long. Trimming took 5 bases from V and 0 from J; bases not matched to a gene: 4. Germline loops: CDR1 SGHTA, CDR2 FQGNSA.

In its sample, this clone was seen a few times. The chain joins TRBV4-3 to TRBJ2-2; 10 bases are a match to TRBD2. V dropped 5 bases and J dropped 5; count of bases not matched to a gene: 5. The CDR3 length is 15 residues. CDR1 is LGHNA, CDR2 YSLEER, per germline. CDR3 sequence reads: CASSWTSGSTGELFF. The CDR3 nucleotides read TGCGCCAGCAGCTGGACTAGCGGTTCAACCGGGGAGCTGTTTTTT.

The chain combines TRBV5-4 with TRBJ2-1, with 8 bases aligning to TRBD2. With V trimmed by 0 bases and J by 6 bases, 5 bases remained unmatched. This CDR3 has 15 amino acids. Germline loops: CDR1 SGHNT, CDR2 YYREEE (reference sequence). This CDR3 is CASSLVLAGPNEQFF. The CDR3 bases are TGTGCCAGCAGCTTGGTGTTAGCGGGACCCAATGAGCAGTTCTTC.

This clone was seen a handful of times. The CDR3 coding sequence is TGTGCCAGCAGCGTACCGACCGGGACAGGGGAAGGCAATGAGCAGTTCTTC. Protein sequence: CASSVPTGTGEGNEQFF. V usage is TRBV9 and J usage is TRBJ2-1; 10 bases agree with TRBD1. The CDR3 covers 17 residues. J was trimmed by 6 bases and V by 1 base; bases with no gene match: 10. CDR1 and CDR2 (germline): SGDLS, YYNGEE.

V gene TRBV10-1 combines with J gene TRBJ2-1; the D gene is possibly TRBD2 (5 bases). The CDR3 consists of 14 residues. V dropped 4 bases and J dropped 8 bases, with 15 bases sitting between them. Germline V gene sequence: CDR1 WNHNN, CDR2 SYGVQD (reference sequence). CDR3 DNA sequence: TGCGCCAGCAGTGGGACTCTCCTATATCATGAGCAGTTCTTC. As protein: CASSGTLLYHEQFF.

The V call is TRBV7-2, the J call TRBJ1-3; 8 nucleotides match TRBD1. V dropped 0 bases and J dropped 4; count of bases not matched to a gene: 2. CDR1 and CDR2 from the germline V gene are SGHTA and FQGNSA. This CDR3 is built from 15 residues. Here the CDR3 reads CASSLAGTGGNTIYF. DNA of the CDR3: TGTGCCAGCAGCTTAGCGGGGACAGGAGGAAACACCATATATTTT.

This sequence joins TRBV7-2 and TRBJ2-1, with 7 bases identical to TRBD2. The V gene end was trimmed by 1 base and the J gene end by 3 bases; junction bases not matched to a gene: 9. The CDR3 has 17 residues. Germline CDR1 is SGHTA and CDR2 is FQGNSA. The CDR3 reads CASSLEGTGGDYNEQFF. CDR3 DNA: TGTGCCAGCAGCTTAGAAGGCACGGGAGGAGACTACAATGAGCAGTTCTTC.

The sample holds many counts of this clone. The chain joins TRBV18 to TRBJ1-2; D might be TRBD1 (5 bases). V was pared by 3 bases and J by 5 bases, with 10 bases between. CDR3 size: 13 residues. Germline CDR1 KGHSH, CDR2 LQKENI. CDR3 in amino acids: CASSPKQDYGYTF. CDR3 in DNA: TGTGCCAGCTCACCTAAACAGGATTATGGCTACACCTTC.

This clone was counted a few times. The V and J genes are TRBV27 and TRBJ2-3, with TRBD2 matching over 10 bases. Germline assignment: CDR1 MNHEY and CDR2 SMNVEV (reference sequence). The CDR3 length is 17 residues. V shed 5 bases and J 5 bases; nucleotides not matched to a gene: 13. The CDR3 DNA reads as TGTGCCAGCAGTCCCCGTAGGCTAGCGGGAGAGGTAGATACGCAGTATTTT. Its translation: CASSPRRLAGEVDTQYF.

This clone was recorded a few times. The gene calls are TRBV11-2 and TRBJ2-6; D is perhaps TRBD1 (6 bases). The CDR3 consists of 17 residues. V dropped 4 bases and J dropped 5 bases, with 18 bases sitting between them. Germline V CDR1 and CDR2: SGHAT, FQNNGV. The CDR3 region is CASSSATGRARANVLTF. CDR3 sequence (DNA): TGTGCCAGCAGCTCTGCTACAGGGCGCGCCCGGGCCAACGTCCTGACTTTC.

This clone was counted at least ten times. The CDR3 nucleotides read TGTGCCAGCAGCTTAGCCCCATCTCGGCGGGAGAACAATGAGCAGTTCTTC. Protein: CASSLAPSRRENNEQFF. V gene TRBV7-2 combines with J gene TRBJ2-1, with 7 bases matching TRBD2. The CDR3 is 17 amino acids. Trimming at V came to 0 bases and at J to 5 bases, leaving 10 bases not matched to a gene. Germline V gene lookup returns CDR1 SGHTA and CDR2 FQGNSA.

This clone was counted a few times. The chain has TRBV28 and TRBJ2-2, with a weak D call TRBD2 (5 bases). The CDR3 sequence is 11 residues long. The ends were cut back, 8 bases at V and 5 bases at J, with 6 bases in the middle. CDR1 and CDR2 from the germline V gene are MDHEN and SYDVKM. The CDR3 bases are TGTGCCAGCCGCGGGACCGGGGAGCTGTTTTTT. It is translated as CASRGTGELFF. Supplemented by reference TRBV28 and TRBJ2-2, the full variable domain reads DVKVTQSSRYLVKRTGEKVFLECVQDMDHENMFWYRQDPGLGLRLIYFSYDVKMKEKGDIPEGYSVSREKKERFSLILESASTNQTSMYLCASRGTGELFFGEGSRLTVL.

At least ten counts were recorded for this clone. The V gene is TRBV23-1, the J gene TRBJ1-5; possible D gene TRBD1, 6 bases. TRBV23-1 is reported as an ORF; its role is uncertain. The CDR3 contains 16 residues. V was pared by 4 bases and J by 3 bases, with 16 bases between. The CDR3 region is CASSPQGPVDNQPQHF. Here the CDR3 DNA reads TGCGCCAGCAGTCCGCAGGGGCCAGTTGACAATCAGCCCCAGCATTTT.

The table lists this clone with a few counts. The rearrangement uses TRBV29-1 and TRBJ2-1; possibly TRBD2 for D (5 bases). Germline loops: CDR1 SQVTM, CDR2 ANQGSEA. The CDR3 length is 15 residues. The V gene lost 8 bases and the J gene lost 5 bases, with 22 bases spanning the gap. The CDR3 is CSSSGLAGGNNEQFF. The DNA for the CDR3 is TGCAGCTCATCCGGTCTGGCGGGTGGGAACAATGAGCAGTTCTTC.

The CDR3 here is CASSLVWDRGRRYTEAFF. DNA of the CDR3: TGTGCCAGCAGCTTAGTGTGGGACAGGGGGCGGCGGTACACTGAAGCTTTCTTT. V is TRBV7-8 and J is TRBJ1-1; 12 nucleotides line up with TRBD1. The CDR3 is 18 residues long. J was trimmed by 3 bases and V by 1 base; bases with no gene match: 9. CDR1 and CDR2 (germline): SGHVS, FQNEAQ.

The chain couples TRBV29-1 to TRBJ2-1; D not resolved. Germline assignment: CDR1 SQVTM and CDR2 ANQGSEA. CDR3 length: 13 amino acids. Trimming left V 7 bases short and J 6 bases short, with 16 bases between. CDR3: CSGPEAKPNEQFF. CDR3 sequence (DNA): TGCAGCGGGCCAGAGGCTAAACCCAATGAGCAGTTCTTC.

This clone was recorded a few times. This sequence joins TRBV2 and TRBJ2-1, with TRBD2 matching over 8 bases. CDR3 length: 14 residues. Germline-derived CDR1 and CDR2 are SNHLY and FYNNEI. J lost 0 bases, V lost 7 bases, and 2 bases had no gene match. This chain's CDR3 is CASTGTSSYNEQFF. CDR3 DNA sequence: TGTGCCAGCACCGGGACTAGCTCCTACAATGAGCAGTTCTTC.

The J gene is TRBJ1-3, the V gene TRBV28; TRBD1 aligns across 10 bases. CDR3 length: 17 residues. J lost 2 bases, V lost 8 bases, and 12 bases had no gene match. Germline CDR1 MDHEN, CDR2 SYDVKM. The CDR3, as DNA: TGTGCCAGCGCGTCGGGACAGGGGATAGAAACTGGAAACACCATATATTTT. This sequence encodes CASASGQGIETGNTIYF.

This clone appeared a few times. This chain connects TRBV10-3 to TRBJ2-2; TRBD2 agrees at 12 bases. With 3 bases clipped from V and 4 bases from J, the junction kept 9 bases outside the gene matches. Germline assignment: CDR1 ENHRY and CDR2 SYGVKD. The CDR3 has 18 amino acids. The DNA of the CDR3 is TGTGCCATCAGTGAAGAGGGACTAGCGGGTACCGGCACCGGGGAGCTGTTTTTT. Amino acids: CAISEEGLAGTGTGELFF.

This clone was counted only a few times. CDR3 protein: CASSRQGWDYEQYF. As DNA, the CDR3 is TGTGCCAGCAGCCGACAGGGGTGGGACTACGAGCAGTACTTC. The gene calls are TRBV9 and TRBJ2-7, with 8 bases matching TRBD1. The V segment lost 4 bases and the J segment 3 bases; nucleotides outside the gene matches: 6. The CDR3 totals 14 residues. Germline CDR1 reads SGDLS; CDR2 reads YYNGEE.

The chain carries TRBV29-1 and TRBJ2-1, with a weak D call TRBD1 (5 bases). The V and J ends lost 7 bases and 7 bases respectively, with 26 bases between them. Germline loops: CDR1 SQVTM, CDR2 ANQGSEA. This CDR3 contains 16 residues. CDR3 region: CSAGSSQGIGLNEQFF. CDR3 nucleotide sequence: TGCAGCGCCGGGTCGAGTCAGGGAATAGGTTTGAATGAGCAGTTCTTC.

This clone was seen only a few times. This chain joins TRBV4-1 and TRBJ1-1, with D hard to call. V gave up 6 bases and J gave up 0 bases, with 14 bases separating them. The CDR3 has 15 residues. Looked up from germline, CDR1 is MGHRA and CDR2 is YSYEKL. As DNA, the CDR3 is TGCGCCAGCAGTAGTTCCCGGCGGCTGAACACTGAAGCTTTCTTT. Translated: CASSSSRRLNTEAFF.

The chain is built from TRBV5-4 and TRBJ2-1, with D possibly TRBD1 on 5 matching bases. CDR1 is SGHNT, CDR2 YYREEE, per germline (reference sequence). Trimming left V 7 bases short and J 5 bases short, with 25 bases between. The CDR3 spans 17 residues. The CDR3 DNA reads TGTGCCAGCCACCTGACGAAGACAGCCCTAGGGAACAATGAGCAGTTCTTC. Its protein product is CASHLTKTALGNNEQFF. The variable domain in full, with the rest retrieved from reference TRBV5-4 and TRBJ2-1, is ETGVTQSPTHLIKTRGQQVTLRCSSQSGHNTVSWYQQALGQGPQFIFQYYREEENGRGNFPPRFSGLQFPNYSSELNVNALELDDSALYLCASHLTKTALGNNEQFFGPGTRLTVL.

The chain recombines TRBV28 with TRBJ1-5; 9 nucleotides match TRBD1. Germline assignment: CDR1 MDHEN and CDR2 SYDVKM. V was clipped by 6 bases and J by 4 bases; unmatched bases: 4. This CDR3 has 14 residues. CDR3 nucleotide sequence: TGTGCCAGCAGCGGGACAGGGCGTAATCAGCCCCAGCATTTT. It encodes CASSGTGRNQPQHF.

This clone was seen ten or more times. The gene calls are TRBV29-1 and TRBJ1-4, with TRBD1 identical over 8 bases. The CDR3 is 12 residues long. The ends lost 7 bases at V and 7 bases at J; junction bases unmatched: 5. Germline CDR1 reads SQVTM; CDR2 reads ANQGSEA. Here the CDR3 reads CSGGQGGEKLFF. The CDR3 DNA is TGCAGCGGCGGACAGGGAGGTGAAAAACTGTTTTTT. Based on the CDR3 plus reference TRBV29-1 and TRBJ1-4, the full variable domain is SAVISQKPSRDICQRGTSLTIQCQVDSQVTMMFWYRQQPGQSLTLIATANQGSEATYESGFVIDKFPISRPNLTFSTLTVSNMSPEDSSIYLCSGGQGGEKLFFGSGTQLSVL.

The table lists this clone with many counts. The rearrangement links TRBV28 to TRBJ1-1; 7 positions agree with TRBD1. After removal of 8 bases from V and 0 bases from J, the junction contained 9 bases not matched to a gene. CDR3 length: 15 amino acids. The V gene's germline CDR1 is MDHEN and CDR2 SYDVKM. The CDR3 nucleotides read TGTGCCAGCCTGGGGTGGGACAGACTGAACACTGAAGCTTTCTTT. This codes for CASLGWDRLNTEAFF.